This T cell receptor beta chain comes out of a study of graft-versus-host responses after intestinal transplantation. Study summary: Multivisceral, liver-intestinal, or isolated intestinal transplants were received by the recipients. Overall study findings and caveats: Within allografts, high graft-versus-host to host-versus-graft clonal ratios were seen among patients with graft-donor T cell macrochimerism.

This clone was counted once. What it binds is not known. Sequencing used immunoSEQ multiplex PCR; TCRdb keeps in-frame clones, though not all of them. The repertoire holds around 96,000 clones, with around 90% as singletons. The sequence came from a human donor who received an intestinal transplant. The source material was unstimulated CD4+ T cells sorted from spleen or lymph node cells, sampled before intestinal transplant.

The CDR3 is CSAISGGGQFF. CDR3 nucleotide sequence: TGCAGTGCTATTAGCGGGGGGGGGCAGTTCTTC. The V call is TRBV20-1, the J call TRBJ2-1, with 11 bases lining up with TRBD2. CDR1 is DFQATT, CDR2 SNEGSKA, per germline (reference sequence). Trimming removed 4 bases from V and 12 bases from J; junction bases left unmatched: 2. The CDR3 loop spans 11 amino acids.